A selection of T cell receptor beta chains follows, all from one sample in a study of blood T cell repertoires in COVID-19. Sequenced by immunoSEQ multiplex PCR; TCRdb stores in-frame clones only, minus some. The sample yields around 140,000 clones, just under 85% seen once. The sample comprised PBMCs or T cells enriched from blood (not recorded which). The receptors come from a woman aged 50 to 60 with acute COVID-19. CDR3s include the opening cysteine and the closing phenylalanine or tryptophan. The D gene is left open where the match is weak. Only some rows state a clone size, as once, few, many or a class for expanded clones.

CDR3: CASNIRDRGLNEQFF; DNA: TGTGCCAGCAATATCCGGGACAGGGGGCTGAATGAGCAGTTCTTC; J: TRBJ2-1; D: TRBD1; size: once; V: TRBV27
CDR3: CASSLGTGGVYGYTF; DNA: TGTGCCAGCTCCTTAGGGACAGGGGGGGTCTATGGCTACACCTTC; J: TRBJ1-2; D: TRBD1; size: once; V: TRBV3-1/TRBV3-2
CDR3: CASSLVSVAGGGRSTGELFF; DNA: TGTGCCAGCAGCTTAGTCTCCGTGGCGGGAGGCGGTCGTAGCACCGGGGAGCTGTTTTTT; J: TRBJ2-2; D: TRBD2; size: -; V: TRBV11-3
CDR3: CASTKNLKNEKLFF; DNA: TGTGCCAGTACTAAAAACCTAAAAAATGAAAAACTGTTTTTT; J: TRBJ1-4; D: -; size: -; V: TRBV19
CDR3: CASSWGGKAQYF; DNA: TGTGCCAGCAGTTGGGGAGGGAAGGCGCAGTATTTT; J: TRBJ2-3; D: TRBD2; size: -; V: TRBV28
CDR3: CASSVTGGQETQYF; DNA: TGCGCCAGCAGCGTAACAGGGGGGCAGGAGACCCAGTACTTC; J: TRBJ2-5; D: TRBD1; size: -; V: TRBV5-1
CDR3: CASSLASGITTEAFF; DNA: TGTGCCAGCAGCTTAGCGTCGGGGATCACCACTGAAGCTTTCTTT; J: TRBJ1-1; D: -; size: -; V: TRBV7-2
CDR3: CSVEEVDFRAFF; DNA: TGCAGCGTTGAAGAGGTTGATTTCAGGGCTTTCTTT; J: TRBJ1-1; D: -; size: -; V: TRBV29-1
CDR3: CSASQRVNQPQHF; DNA: TGCAGTGCTAGTCAGCGGGTTAATCAGCCCCAGCATTTT; J: TRBJ1-5; D: -; size: -; V: TRBV20-1
CDR3: CASSTTSDEQYF; DNA: TGTGCCAGCAGCACTACTAGCGACGAGCAGTACTTC; J: TRBJ2-7; D: TRBD2; size: -; V: TRBV5-5
CDR3: CAISQLPGGTEAFF; DNA: TGTGCCATCAGCCAGCTCCCAGGGGGCACTGAAGCTTTCTTT; J: TRBJ1-1; D: TRBD1; size: -; V: TRBV10-3
CDR3: CASRPTQGTGASYEQYF; DNA: TGTGCCAGCAGGCCTACGCAGGGGACAGGGGCGTCCTACGAGCAGTACTTC; J: TRBJ2-7; D: TRBD1; size: -; V: TRBV25-1
CDR3: CASLTTSLETQYF; DNA: TGTGCCAGCCTGACGACTAGCTTGGAGACCCAGTACTTC; J: TRBJ2-5; D: TRBD2; size: -; V: TRBV28
CDR3: CASSGSRDRVHNEQFF; DNA: TGTGCCAGCAGCGGATCCCGGGACAGGGTCCACAATGAGCAGTTCTTC; J: TRBJ2-1; D: -; size: -; V: TRBV21-1
CDR3: CASSATRGSGNTIYF; DNA: TGTGCCAGCAGTGCGACCAGGGGGTCTGGAAACACCATATATTTT; J: TRBJ1-3; D: TRBD1; size: -; V: TRBV25-1
CDR3: CASSLGGRGTGELFF; DNA: TGTGCCAGCAGCTTGGGGGGGCGAGGGACCGGGGAGCTGTTTTTT; J: TRBJ2-2; D: -; size: -; V: TRBV5-6
CDR3: CASSLSSLEETQYF; DNA: TGTGCCAGCAGCCTCTCGTCCCTCGAAGAGACCCAGTACTTC; J: TRBJ2-5; D: -; size: -; V: TRBV3-1/TRBV3-2
CDR3: CSVETDLEVEQYF; DNA: TGCAGCGTTGAGACAGATCTAGAGGTCGAGCAGTACTTC; J: TRBJ2-7; D: -; size: -; V: TRBV29-1
CDR3: CASSLAPGLAAYSGANVLTF; DNA: TGTGCCAGCAGCTTAGCCCCAGGGCTAGCGGCTTACTCTGGGGCCAACGTCCTGACTTTC; J: TRBJ2-6; D: TRBD2; size: -; V: TRBV7-6
CDR3: CSGGRGDGYTF; DNA: TGCAGCGGAGGGAGAGGCGATGGCTACACCTTC; J: TRBJ1-2; D: -; size: -; V: TRBV29-1
CDR3: CASSPGRAPETQYF; DNA: TGTGCCAGCTCGCCAGGGAGGGCCCCTGAGACCCAGTACTTC; J: TRBJ2-5; D: TRBD2; size: -; V: TRBV18
CDR3: CASSERGLSNQPQHF; DNA: TGTGCCAGCAGTGAACGGGGTCTCAGCAATCAGCCCCAGCATTTT; J: TRBJ1-5; D: -; size: -; V: TRBV2
CDR3: CASSLGGGGTNTEAFF; DNA: TGTGCCAGCAGCTTAGGTGGGGGGGGGACGAACACTGAAGCTTTCTTT; J: TRBJ1-1; D: -; size: -; V: TRBV5-4
CDR3: CASSQVSQGSWNEQFF; DNA: TGCGCCAGCAGCCAAGTATCGCAGGGGTCGTGGAATGAGCAGTTCTTC; J: TRBJ2-1; D: -; size: -; V: TRBV4-3
CDR3: CASSVFPGETQYF; DNA: TGTGCCAGCAGCGTATTTCCAGGGGAGACCCAGTACTTC; J: TRBJ2-5; D: -; size: -; V: TRBV9
CDR3: CASSSSGFISGNTIYF; DNA: TGTGCCAGCAGCTCATCGGGATTCATCTCTGGAAACACCATATATTTT; J: TRBJ1-3; D: -; size: -; V: TRBV11-2
CDR3: CASSPTSSGRYNEQFF; DNA: TGTGCCAGCAGCCCGACCTCTAGCGGGAGATACAATGAGCAGTTCTTC; J: TRBJ2-1; D: TRBD2; size: -; V: TRBV5-6
CDR3: CASSLTGVLAGGSNEQFF; DNA: TGTGCCAGCAGCCTTACCGGGGTCCTAGCGGGAGGGAGCAATGAGCAGTTCTTC; J: TRBJ2-1; D: TRBD2; size: -; V: TRBV27
CDR3: CASRGTGRSYEQYF; DNA: TGTGCCAGCCGCGGGACAGGGCGCTCCTACGAGCAGTACTTC; J: TRBJ2-7; D: TRBD1; size: -; V: TRBV27
CDR3: CASSLAAGVNEQFF; DNA: TGCGCCAGCAGCTTGGCAGCGGGAGTGAATGAGCAGTTCTTC; J: TRBJ2-1; D: TRBD2; size: -; V: TRBV5-1
CDR3: CASEKRDSSNYGYTF; DNA: TGTGCCAGCGAAAAACGGGACAGCTCTAACTATGGCTACACCTTC; J: TRBJ1-2; D: TRBD1; size: -; V: TRBV6-5
CDR3: CASSVQGANSPLHF; DNA: TGTGCCAGCAGCGTACAGGGCGCAAATTCACCCCTCCACTTT; J: TRBJ1-6; D: -; size: -; V: TRBV9
CDR3: CASSAQLTEAFF; DNA: TGTGCCAGTAGTGCTCAGTTGACTGAAGCTTTCTTT; J: TRBJ1-1; D: -; size: -; V: TRBV19